These 21 T cell receptor beta chains came from one sample sequenced in a study of T-cell memory formation after mild COVID-19. Via MiXCR, TCRdb re-called the 5' RACE reads, giving one row per CDR3 protein. Counted here are about 140,000 distinct CDR3 sequences, 14% occurring once; the ten biggest clones make up less than 30%. Sample: PBMCs or a T cell subset sorted from them (not recorded which). These receptors were collected from an adult woman who had mild COVID-19 (a few samples of this study predate the infection). Cell type and time point are not known.

This clonotype has only one observation. The chain uses TRBV9 and TRBJ2-3; D call uncertain. CDR1 is SGDLS and CDR2 is YYNGEE in the germline V gene. The CDR3 is 15 residues long. V was cut by 3 bases and J by 0 bases, with 11 bases left in between. The CDR3 sequence: CASSDDGTSTDTQYF. Here the CDR3 DNA reads TGTGCCAGCAGCGACGACGGCACTAGCACAGATACGCAGTATTTT. Full variable domain (outside the CDR3, taken from reference TRBV9 and TRBJ2-3): DSGVTQTPKHLITATGQRVTLRCSPRSGDLSVYWYQQSLDQGLQFLIQYYNGEERAKGNILERFSAQQFPDLHSELNLSSLELGDSALYFCASSDDGTSTDTQYFGPGTRLTVL.

This chain links TRBV12-3 or TRBV12-4 with TRBJ1-5, with D unclear. The CDR3 is 12 residues long. Trimming cost V 3 bases and J 9 bases, with 9 bases left between them. CDR3 region: CASSLGGGPQHF. The CDR3 region has the DNA TGTGCCAGCAGTTTGGGAGGTGGGCCCCAGCATTTT.

The rearrangement uses TRBV9 and TRBJ2-3; D possibly corresponds to TRBD1 (5 bases). The length of the CDR3 is 14 residues. V shed 2 bases and J shed 2 bases, with 9 bases lying between them. Per the germline V gene, CDR1 is SGDLS and CDR2 is YYNGEE. The CDR3 region is CASSVSGATDTQYF. For the CDR3, the DNA is TGTGCCAGCAGCGTCTCTGGGGCCACAGATACGCAGTATTTT.

The chain recombines TRBV18 with TRBJ2-3, with TRBD1 as a possible D gene (6 bases). The CDR3 consists of 16 residues. Germline V gene sequence: CDR1 KGHSH, CDR2 LQKENI. V was shortened by 5 bases and J by 3 bases, with 18 bases between the two germline ends. DNA of the CDR3: TGTGCCAGCTCAGACACCGGGACAAATCCAACAGATACGCAGTATTTT. Residues: CASSDTGTNPTDTQYF.

This chain links TRBV3-1 with TRBJ1-5; D is ambiguous. This CDR3 is 14 amino acids long. V was shortened by 0 bases and J by 3 bases, with 6 bases between the two germline ends. Germline lookup yields CDR1 LGHDT and CDR2 YNNKEL (reference sequence). The CDR3 sequence is CASSQEGNNQPQHF. CDR3 nucleotide sequence: TGTGCCAGCAGCCAAGAAGGTAACAATCAGCCCCAGCATTTT.

This clonotype was observed many times. The V call is TRBV4-1, the J call TRBJ2-7; D uncertain. This CDR3 is 12 amino acids long. V shed 1 base and J shed 5 bases, with 6 bases lying between them. In germline, CDR1 is MGHRA, CDR2 YSYEKL. The CDR3 bases are TGCGCCAGCAGCCAAGTTAGTCACGAGCAGTACTTC. Protein sequence: CASSQVSHEQYF.

This clonotype was picked up many times. The V call is TRBV24-1, the J call TRBJ2-1, with a possible D match to TRBD2 (6 bases). The germline V gene encodes CDR1 KGHDR and CDR2 SFDVKD. Trimming stripped 3 bases from V and 6 bases from J, with 8 bases between. This CDR3 region has 13 residues. The CDR3 bases are TGTGCCACCAGTGATGCCGGGGGCAATGAGCAGTTCTTC. Its translation: CATSDAGGNEQFF.

This clonotype came up a few times. The V call is TRBV19, the J call TRBJ2-3, with D unresolved. Per germline, CDR1 LNHDA and CDR2 SQIVND (reference sequence). Trimming took off 5 bases at V and 0 bases at J, with 18 bases between the two ends. The CDR3 is 17 amino acids. The CDR3 region has the DNA TGTGCCAGTAGTCCCGGTCGGAAAATGGGTAGCACAGATACGCAGTATTTT. Protein sequence: CASSPGRKMGSTDTQYF.

The J gene is TRBJ1-1, the V gene TRBV4-1; TRBD1 is a possible D gene (5 bases). Looked up from germline, CDR1 is MGHRA and CDR2 is YSYEKL. The CDR3 consists of 13 residues. V was clipped by 4 bases and J by 8 bases, with 14 bases between them. The CDR3 DNA sequence: TGCGCCAGCAGCCTCATAAGCCGGGGGGAAGCTTTCTTT. Translating it yields CASSLISRGEAFF.

This clonotype was counted between two and nine times. The chain joins TRBV7-9 to TRBJ2-5; no definite D call. The CDR3 consists of 17 residues. CDR1 is SEHNR, CDR2 FQNEAQ, per germline (reference sequence). V lost 4 bases and J 0 bases, leaving 18 bases between the germline ends. The CDR3 reads CASSSLGPTTYQETQYF. As DNA, the CDR3 is TGTGCCAGCAGCTCATTAGGTCCGACCACGTACCAAGAGACCCAGTACTTC.

This chain uses TRBV4-1 with TRBJ2-3, with TRBD2 identical over 9 bases. The CDR3 covers 17 residues. Germline V gives CDR1 MGHRA, CDR2 YSYEKL. With 0 bases clipped from V and 5 bases from J, the junction kept 9 bases outside the gene matches. CDR3 sequence (DNA): TGCGCCAGCAGCCAAGATCCGGCGGGGGGGCAGGAAGATACGCAGTATTTT. Its protein product is CASSQDPAGGQEDTQYF.

This clonotype was detected a few times. The chain has TRBV7-9 and TRBJ2-1; D might be TRBD2 (6 bases). CDR1 and CDR2 from the germline V gene are SEHNR and FQNEAQ (reference sequence). V was shortened by 1 base and J by 7 bases, with 8 bases between the two germline ends. This CDR3 is 13 amino acids long. In DNA form, the CDR3 reads TGTGCCAGCAGCTTAGACGGGGGTAATGAGCAGTTCTTC. Its translation is CASSLDGGNEQFF.

The V gene is TRBV4-3, the J gene TRBJ2-4; no reliable D call. This CDR3 contains 13 residues. Germline V gene lookup returns CDR1 LGHNA and CDR2 YSLEER. Trimming took 3 bases from V and 9 from J, leaving 12 bases between them. Here the CDR3 DNA reads TGCGCCAGCAGCCAGGATACATGGAGCATTCAGTACTTC. Protein: CASSQDTWSIQYF.

The table lists this clonotype with a few counts. The chain recombines TRBV5-7 with TRBJ2-2, with D hard to call. TRBV5-7 is annotated as an ORF whose role is uncertain. The CDR3 contains 14 residues. V dropped 4 bases and J dropped 1 base, with 8 bases sitting between them. The CDR3 here is CASSQDRNTGELFF. In DNA form, the CDR3 reads TGTGCCAGCAGCCAGGATAGGAACACCGGGGAGCTGTTTTTT.

In its sample, this clonotype was seen a few times. The gene calls are TRBV4-2 and TRBJ1-2; 8 bases are shared with TRBD1. V dropped 1 base and J dropped 0; count of bases not matched to a gene: 7. Germline CDR1 and CDR2: LGHNA and YNFKEQ. The CDR3 is 17 residues long. The CDR3 reads CASSQASLQGANYGYTF. The CDR3 DNA is TGTGCCAGCAGCCAAGCCTCCTTACAGGGGGCTAACTATGGCTACACCTTC.

J is TRBJ1-1 and V is TRBV12-3 or TRBV12-4; D is ambiguous. With 9 bases removed from V and 0 bases from J, the gap between germline ends came to 14 bases. This CDR3 spans 14 amino acids. This CDR3 reads CASTGRTMNTEAFF. Written as DNA, the CDR3 is TGTGCCAGTACCGGTCGGACGATGAACACTGAAGCTTTCTTT.

This clonotype has only a few counts. This chain joins TRBV29-1 and TRBJ2-7; D possibly matches TRBD1 or TRBD2 (5 bases each). The CDR3 runs 12 residues. Germline V lookup: CDR1 SQVTM, CDR2 ANQGSEA. Trimming removed 4 bases from V and 2 bases from J, with 9 bases in between. This CDR3 is CSVVRGPYEQYF. The DNA for the CDR3 is TGCAGCGTTGTGAGGGGACCCTACGAGCAGTACTTC.

The chain has TRBV29-1 and TRBJ2-7; D is uncertain. V lost 1 base to trimming and J lost 0 bases, with 16 bases between them. Germline CDR1 and CDR2: SQVTM and ANQGSEA. This CDR3 region has 16 residues. CDR3 sequence (DNA): TGCAGCGTTGAAGGCGCCAGGAACGAAGACTCCTACGAGCAGTACTTC. Translation: CSVEGARNEDSYEQYF.

This chain links TRBV24-1 with TRBJ2-7; D is uncertain. The V gene's germline CDR1 is KGHDR and CDR2 SFDVKD. The CDR3 has 15 amino acids. Trimming took 5 bases from V and 2 from J, leaving 15 bases between them. DNA for the CDR3: TGTGCCACCAGTGGGAACACTTCCCCCGCCTACGAGCAGTACTTC. This sequence encodes CATSGNTSPAYEQYF.

The rearrangement links TRBV4-2 to TRBJ2-1, with 8 bases fitting TRBD2. V dropped 0 bases and J dropped 4; count of bases not matched to a gene: 8. The CDR3 has 17 amino acids. Germline V gene sequence: CDR1 LGHNA, CDR2 YNFKEQ. The CDR3 spells CASSQDSQTSVYNEQFF. For the CDR3, the DNA is TGTGCCAGCAGCCAAGATAGCCAGACTAGCGTATACAATGAGCAGTTCTTC.

The chain links TRBV3-1 to TRBJ2-3, with D unclear. CDR1 LGHDT and CDR2 YNNKEL come from the germline V gene (reference sequence). V dropped 3 bases and J dropped 2 bases, with 9 bases sitting between them. This CDR3 has 14 residues. The CDR3: CASSHPAFTDTQYF. The DNA for the CDR3 is TGTGCCAGCAGCCACCCGGCGTTCACAGATACGCAGTATTTT.